This passage covers 32 T cell receptor beta chains from one sample sequenced in a study of beta chain features in type 1 diabetes (dated by TCRdb to about 2018). Library method: the immunoSEQ multiplex PCR assay. The entire isolated RNA was reverse transcribed using the High Capacity cDNA Reverse Transcription Kit, and thus expressed TCRB transcripts were sequenced. TCRdb limited this immuneACCESS table to in-frame rearrangements with V and J called. A share of clones is missing; checked studies link under half to unresolved V genes, and the rest is unexplained. In all, the sample holds roughly 250,000 clones, and 9.6% of those were seen once. The top ten constitute under 0.035% of the sample. Sequencing used naive CD4+ T cells from blood. The sample's cell subset or site label, in plain terms: true naive CD4+ T cells. The source is a woman aged 18-29 years in good health.

V and J are TRBV9 and TRBJ2-2, with 9 bases identical to TRBD2. The CDR3 runs 17 residues. Germline V gene lookup returns CDR1 SGDLS and CDR2 YYNGEE. The ends lost 4 bases at V and 6 bases at J; junction bases unmatched: 13. DNA of the CDR3: TGTGCCAGCAGCCTCCCTGGGCTAGCGGGGAGGGCCGGGGAGCTGTTTTTT. It specifies CASSLPGLAGRAGELFF.

V gene TRBV28 combines with J gene TRBJ2-7; D is undetermined. The V and J ends lost 3 bases and 5 bases respectively, with 14 bases between them. The CDR3 runs 14 residues. The V gene's germline CDR1 is MDHEN and CDR2 SYDVKM. The DNA of the CDR3 is TGTGCCAGCAGTTTTTCCTCACAGAGTCACGAGCAGTACTTC. This translates into CASSFSSQSHEQYF. Full variable domain (remainder filled in from reference TRBV28 and TRBJ2-7): DVKVTQSSRYLVKRTGEKVFLECVQDMDHENMFWYRQDPGLGLRLIYFSYDVKMKEKGDIPEGYSVSREKKERFSLILESASTNQTSMYLCASSFSSQSHEQYFGPGTRLTVT.

This clone was found a few times. J is TRBJ2-1 and V is TRBV18; perhaps TRBD2 as D (5 bases). V was trimmed by 0 bases and J by 4 bases, leaving 10 bases between them. This CDR3 spans 15 amino acids. Germline CDR1 and CDR2: KGHSH and LQKENI. The CDR3: CASSPPTGGYNEQFF. Here the CDR3 DNA reads TGTGCCAGCTCACCACCGACCGGCGGGTACAATGAGCAGTTCTTC.

This clone turned up a few times. The V call is TRBV6-5, the J call TRBJ2-1, with 9 bases matching TRBD2. With 6 bases clipped from V and 2 bases from J, the junction kept 5 bases outside the gene matches. Per the germline V gene, CDR1 is MNHEY and CDR2 is SVGAGI. The CDR3 runs to 15 residues. The CDR3 DNA sequence: TGTGCCAGCAGACCTACTAGCGGGCCCTACAATGAGCAGTTCTTC. Translating gives CASRPTSGPYNEQFF.

In its sample, this clone was seen a few times. The chain employs TRBV5-1 and TRBJ2-1; 7 bases agree with TRBD2. The CDR3 has 16 amino acids. Germline V gene lookup returns CDR1 SGHRS and CDR2 YFSETQ. V shed 2 bases, J shed 6 bases, and the junction held 11 bases outside the gene matches. The CDR3 loop is CASSFWLGGVGNEQFF. CDR3 DNA: TGCGCCAGCAGCTTTTGGCTGGGAGGGGTAGGCAATGAGCAGTTCTTC.

This rearrangement joins TRBV19 to TRBJ2-7; D gene ambiguous. Trimming cost V 6 bases and J 2 bases, with 14 bases left between them. Germline CDR1 is LNHDA and CDR2 is SQIVND (reference sequence). This CDR3 is built from 14 residues. The CDR3 spells CASSHGSTTYEQYF. The CDR3 DNA follows: TGTGCCAGTAGCCACGGGTCCACTACCTACGAGCAGTACTTC.

J is TRBJ2-2 and V is TRBV5-4; TRBD2 might be the D (5 bases). Trimming shortened V by 6 bases and J by 0 bases, and 12 bases separated the two germline ends. The CDR3 is made up of 15 amino acids. Germline CDR1 SGHNT, CDR2 YYREEE (reference sequence). The CDR3 loop reads CASTRGDPNTGELFF. The DNA for the CDR3 is TGTGCCAGCACCCGGGGAGACCCGAACACCGGGGAGCTGTTTTTT.

The chain is built from TRBV5-4 and TRBJ1-1; D gene unclear. Germline CDR1 SGHNT, CDR2 YYREEE (reference sequence). V lost 4 bases and J lost 10, with 14 bases in between. The CDR3 spans 12 residues. The CDR3 protein is CASSSDTSRAFF. CDR3 in DNA: TGTGCCAGCAGCAGTGACACCTCGCGAGCTTTCTTT. Full variable domain (rest looked up from reference TRBV5-4 and TRBJ1-1): ETGVTQSPTHLIKTRGQQVTLRCSSQSGHNTVSWYQQALGQGPQFIFQYYREEENGRGNFPPRFSGLQFPNYSSELNVNALELDDSALYLCASSSDTSRAFFGQGTRLTVV.

This clone was recorded many times. The chain is built from TRBV7-9 and TRBJ2-5; D is unresolved. V dropped 3 bases and J dropped 2 bases, with 7 bases sitting between them. This CDR3 comprises 13 residues. Looked up from germline, CDR1 is SEHNR and CDR2 is FQNEAQ (reference sequence). The DNA for the CDR3 is TGTGCCAGCAGCTTTGGCAGACAAGAGACCCAGTACTTC. Protein sequence: CASSFGRQETQYF.

This clone showed up just a few times. V and J are TRBV9 and TRBJ2-3, with TRBD1 matching over 7 bases. The germline V gene has CDR1 SGDLS and CDR2 YYNGEE. The J segment lost 0 bases and the V segment lost 2 bases, leaving 6 bases of the junction unmatched. The CDR3 has 16 amino acids. CDR3 sequence reads: CASSVVQGISTDTQYF. Here the CDR3 DNA reads TGTGCCAGCAGCGTGGTACAGGGGATCAGCACAGATACGCAGTATTTT.

The chain carries TRBV5-1 and TRBJ2-1, with D possibly TRBD1 on 5 matching bases. Germline lookup yields CDR1 SGHRS and CDR2 YFSETQ. V lost 1 base to trimming and J lost 9 bases, with 14 bases between them. The CDR3 is 14 amino acids. As DNA, the CDR3 is TGCGCCAGCAGCTTGTCTTCAGGGTTGAGTGAGCAGTTCTTC. It codes for CASSLSSGLSEQFF.

The V gene is TRBV19, the J gene TRBJ1-2; D may be TRBD1 (5 bases). Trimming took off 6 bases at V and 4 bases at J, with 15 bases between the two ends. Germline CDR1 reads LNHDA; CDR2 reads SQIVND (reference sequence). The CDR3 covers 14 residues. The CDR3 region has the DNA TGTGCCAGTAGCTTCGGGGGAGTCGGCTATGGCTACACCTTC. Translation: CASSFGGVGYGYTF.

This clone came up many times. The chain joins TRBV27 to TRBJ2-3; 8 bases are shared with TRBD1. The CDR3 contains 15 residues. V gave up 3 bases and J gave up 1 base; unmatched junction bases: 3. The germline CDR1 and CDR2 sequences are MNHEY and SMNVEV (reference sequence). The CDR3 coding sequence is TGTGCCAGCAGTTTTCCGGGACAGGGCACAGATACGCAGTATTTT. Amino acids: CASSFPGQGTDTQYF.

This chain connects TRBV5-1 to TRBJ2-1, with TRBD2 matching over 9 bases. Germline V lookup: CDR1 SGHRS, CDR2 YFSETQ. The CDR3 extends over 15 amino acids. V gave up 4 bases and J gave up 10 bases; unmatched junction bases: 12. As DNA, the CDR3 is TGCGCCAGCAGCATCCACGGGACTAGCTCCGACGAGCAGTTCTTC. Translated: CASSIHGTSSDEQFF.

This clone turned up a few times. The chain links TRBV5-1 to TRBJ2-7; the match to TRBD2 covers 9 bases. The junction had 19 bases not matched to a gene; V was cut back by 3 bases and J by 6 bases. This CDR3 is built from 18 residues. CDR1 is SGHRS and CDR2 is YFSETQ in the germline V gene. In nucleotides, the CDR3 is TGCGCCAGCAGCTACGGACCTAAGGGGGTAGCGGGAGTTTCCGAGCAGTACTTC. Encoded protein: CASSYGPKGVAGVSEQYF.

The chain combines TRBV19 with TRBJ2-1; TRBD2 matches 10 bases. With 4 bases clipped from V and 0 bases from J, the junction kept 3 bases outside the gene matches. CDR1 LNHDA and CDR2 SQIVND come from the germline V gene (reference sequence). The CDR3 contains 16 residues. The CDR3 protein is CASSTRTSGSYNEQFF. The CDR3, as DNA: TGTGCCAGTAGTACTCGGACTAGCGGCTCCTACAATGAGCAGTTCTTC. The full variable domain, completed using reference TRBV19 and TRBJ2-1, is DGGITQSPKYLFRKEGQNVTLSCEQNLNHDAMYWYRQDPGQGLRLIYYSQIVNDFQKGDIAEGYSVSREKKESFPLTVTSAQKNPTAFYLCASSTRTSGSYNEQFFGPGTRLTVL.

This clone was seen more than once but under ten times. This sequence joins TRBV2 and TRBJ2-4; weak D call: TRBD2 (5 bases). Germline CDR1 and CDR2: SNHLY and FYNNEI. V was trimmed by 4 bases and J by 6 bases, leaving 7 bases between them. This CDR3 is built from 12 residues. The CDR3 loop reads CASSGRGNIQYF. The DNA for the CDR3 is TGTGCCAGCAGTGGTCGGGGAAACATTCAGTACTTC.

The chain recombines TRBV5-6 with TRBJ2-1; D is possibly TRBD2 (5 bases). Germline-derived CDR1 and CDR2 are SGHDT and YYEEEE. The CDR3 has 16 residues. Trimming cost V 0 bases and J 3 bases, with 13 bases left between them. The CDR3 loop reads CASSLEADLLYNEQFF. The CDR3 DNA sequence: TGTGCCAGCAGCTTGGAAGCGGACCTACTCTACAATGAGCAGTTCTTC.

The chain employs TRBV5-6 and TRBJ1-4; TRBD1 matches at 8 bases. CDR1 and CDR2 (germline): SGHDT, YYEEEE. The CDR3 sequence is 15 residues long. V shed 3 bases, J shed 4 bases, and the junction held 5 bases outside the gene matches. The CDR3 sequence is CASSSPGQVNEKLFF. As DNA, the CDR3 is TGTGCCAGCAGCTCCCCGGGACAGGTTAATGAAAAACTGTTTTTT.

This clone was observed a few times. In nucleotides, the CDR3 is TGTGCCAGCAGCTTGGGAGGGCGTCGGTACAATGAGCAGTTCTTC. It is translated as CASSLGGRRYNEQFF. This rearrangement joins TRBV11-2 to TRBJ2-1, with 7 bases identical to TRBD2. V shed 3 bases, J shed 4 bases, and the junction held 6 bases outside the gene matches. Germline lookup yields CDR1 SGHAT and CDR2 FQNNGV. This CDR3 region has 15 residues.

Only a few counts were recorded for this clone. The chain uses TRBV19 and TRBJ2-3; 16 nucleotides agree with TRBD2. The V and J ends lost 4 bases and 5 bases, in that order; junction bases with no gene match: 6. The CDR3 length is 17 residues. Germline assignment: CDR1 LNHDA and CDR2 SQIVND (reference sequence). The CDR3 reads CASSTGTSGGGGDTQYF. DNA of the CDR3: TGTGCCAGTAGTACCGGGACTAGCGGGGGGGGCGGAGATACGCAGTATTTT.

The sample holds a few counts of this clone. The chain combines TRBV30 with TRBJ2-1; D is possibly TRBD1 (5 bases). Germline assignment: CDR1 GTSNPN and CDR2 SVGIG (reference sequence). The CDR3 spans 13 residues. V lost 4 bases, J lost 12 bases, and 19 bases lay in between. CDR3 in DNA: TGTGCCTGGACCCCCCTGACTCGGCAGGGGCAGTTCTTC. It translates to CAWTPLTRQGQFF.

This clone has a count of ten or more. The chain carries TRBV30 and TRBJ2-2; possibly TRBD2 for D (5 bases). Trimming left V 4 bases short and J 8 bases short, with 8 bases between. Germline CDR1 and CDR2: GTSNPN and SVGIG (reference sequence). This CDR3 spans 11 amino acids. The CDR3 DNA reads as TGTGCCTGGAACGGAGGAGGGGAGCTGTTTTTT. It encodes CAWNGGGELFF.

The table lists this clone with a few counts. The chain has TRBV4-1 and TRBJ1-2; TRBD1 agrees at 10 bases. V lost 0 bases to trimming and J lost 0 bases; unmatched junction nucleotides: 7. This CDR3 is 18 amino acids long. Germline V gene sequence: CDR1 MGHRA, CDR2 YSYEKL. The CDR3 region is CASSQDKGQGTANYGYTF. The CDR3 coding sequence is TGCGCCAGCAGCCAAGATAAGGGACAGGGGACAGCTAACTATGGCTACACCTTC.

This clone was detected many times. The V call is TRBV6-5, the J call TRBJ1-6; maybe TRBD1 (6 bases). Per germline, CDR1 MNHEY and CDR2 SVGAGI. Trimming took 4 bases from V and 10 from J, leaving 17 bases between them. The CDR3 covers 15 residues. The CDR3 DNA reads as TGTGCCAGCAGTTCCCCGATCAGGGGAGGGTCACCCCTCCACTTT. Translating gives CASSSPIRGGSPLHF.

This clone was detected a few times. V is TRBV7-9 and J is TRBJ1-1; a weak D match, TRBD1 (5 bases). CDR3 size: 15 residues. Trimming stripped 1 base from V and 1 base from J, with 10 bases between. Germline loops: CDR1 SEHNR, CDR2 FQNEAQ (reference sequence). CDR3 region: CASSLGQLKNTEAFF. CDR3 sequence (DNA): TGTGCCAGCAGCTTAGGACAGCTGAAGAACACTGAAGCTTTCTTT.

This clone was counted between two and nine times. The rearrangement joins TRBV18 to TRBJ2-5; TRBD2 might be the D (6 bases). Germline V gene data show CDR1 as KGHSH and CDR2 as LQKENI. V gave up 3 bases and J gave up 2 bases, with 13 bases separating them. The CDR3 sequence is 15 residues long. CDR3 residues: CASSPPGLVQETQYF. The CDR3 region has the DNA TGTGCCAGCTCACCTCCGGGACTCGTACAAGAGACCCAGTACTTC.

This chain connects TRBV18 to TRBJ2-1; 10 positions agree with TRBD2. This CDR3 comprises 16 residues. Per germline, CDR1 KGHSH and CDR2 LQKENI. Trimming took 4 bases from V and 5 from J; bases not matched to a gene: 8. CDR3 nucleotides: TGTGCCAGCTCACGAATTAGCGGGGGGACTAACAATGAGCAGTTCTTC. This codes for CASSRISGGTNNEQFF.

This clone showed up just a few times. The chain recombines TRBV28 with TRBJ2-7; 7 positions match TRBD1. This CDR3 has 16 amino acids. Germline V lookup: CDR1 MDHEN, CDR2 SYDVKM. Trimming cost V 4 bases and J 3 bases; bases outside gene matches: 12. The CDR3 reads CASSSVQPGQRYEQYF. CDR3 bases: TGTGCCAGCAGTTCCGTACAACCGGGACAGCGCTACGAGCAGTACTTC.

V is TRBV6-1 and J is TRBJ2-7; D might be TRBD2 (5 bases). The V gene lost 10 bases and the J gene lost 2 bases, with 12 bases spanning the gap. This CDR3 is 12 amino acids long. The germline CDR1 and CDR2 sequences are MNHNS and SASEGT. CDR3 sequence (DNA): TGTGCCACCAGGACTGATACCTACGAGCAGTACTTC. Its translation: CATRTDTYEQYF.

The V call is TRBV6-1, the J call TRBJ1-5, with a possible D match to TRBD1 (5 bases). V was pared by 2 bases and J by 1 base, with 9 bases between. The CDR3 is made up of 15 amino acids. CDR1 is MNHNS and CDR2 is SASEGT in the germline V gene. The CDR3 nucleotides are TGTGCCAGCAGTGAATCTGGGGGGAGCAATCAGCCCCAGCATTTT. Protein: CASSESGGSNQPQHF.

A few counts support this clone. The rearrangement uses TRBV5-5 and TRBJ2-7, with TRBD2 matching over 8 bases. V shed 0 bases and J 5 bases; nucleotides not matched to a gene: 7. The CDR3 covers 15 residues. Germline lookup yields CDR1 SGHKS and CDR2 YYEKEE (reference sequence). The CDR3 region has the DNA TGTGCCAGCAGCTTGGCCCCGGGAGGGACCCACGAGCAGTACTTC. Amino acids: CASSLAPGGTHEQYF. The variable domain in full, with the rest retrieved from reference TRBV5-5 and TRBJ2-7, is DAGVTQSPTHLIKTRGQQVTLRCSPISGHKSVSWYQQVLGQGPQFIFQYYEKEERGRGNFPDRFSARQFPNYSSELNVNALLLGDSALYLCASSLAPGGTHEQYFGPGTRLTVT.